One and the same sample provided the 15 T cell receptor beta chains below, sequenced in a study of OX40 agonist ivuxolimab in advanced cancers. The method was the immunoSEQ multiplex PCR assay. TCRdb mirrors the immuneACCESS table, restricted to in-frame sequences. Some clones are absent from its copies; in checked studies, under half trace to an unresolved V gene, and the reason for the others is unknown. The table for this sample lists about 100,000 clones; 70% to 90% of them were counted only once. The leading ten clones occupy around 0.16% of the sample. This sample comprised CD4+ or CD8+ T cells sorted from blood, obtained in a trial of the OX40 agonist ivuxolimab. Receptors originate from an adult with an advanced solid tumor such as melanoma, head and neck, liver or kidney cancer.

The V gene is TRBV11-3, the J gene TRBJ1-6; no firm D call. V was trimmed by 5 bases and J by 7 bases, leaving 12 bases between them. CDR1 SGHNT and CDR2 YENEEA come from the germline V gene. The CDR3 loop spans 14 amino acids. Written as DNA, the CDR3 is TGTGCCAGCAGCGACGGACGCGGAAATTCACCCCTCCACTTT. This sequence encodes CASSDGRGNSPLHF. The whole variable domain, filled in from reference TRBV11-3 and TRBJ1-6, reads EAGVVQSPRYKIIEKKQPVAFWCNPISGHNTLYWYLQNLGQGPELLIRYENEEAVDDSQLPKDRFSAERLKGVDSTLKIQPAELGDSAVYLCASSDGRGNSPLHFGNGTRLTVT.

This chain connects TRBV27 to TRBJ2-1; D may be TRBD2 (6 bases). CDR1 and CDR2 from the germline V gene are MNHEY and SMNVEV (reference sequence). This CDR3 contains 15 residues. V was shortened by 3 bases and J by 2 bases, with 11 bases between the two germline ends. CDR3 DNA sequence: TGTGCCAGCAGTTTTGGGCGGGGCCCCTACAATGAGCAGTTCTTC. It yields the protein CASSFGRGPYNEQFF.

The V gene is TRBV5-6, the J gene TRBJ2-7; D is ambiguous. The CDR3 covers 14 residues. CDR1 is SGHDT and CDR2 is YYEEEE in the germline V gene. V dropped 2 bases and J dropped 2 bases, with 11 bases sitting between them. CDR3: CASSLSHPTYEQYF. The CDR3 coding sequence is TGTGCCAGCAGCTTATCTCACCCTACCTACGAGCAGTACTTC.

This chain connects TRBV30 to TRBJ2-7, with 7 bases that match TRBD2. This CDR3 is 15 amino acids long. The germline V gene encodes CDR1 GTSNPN and CDR2 SVGIG (reference sequence). With 5 bases clipped from V and 0 bases from J, the junction kept 10 bases outside the gene matches. CDR3 nucleotides: TGTGCCTGGGCTCTCCCGGGGGGAAGCTCCTACGAGCAGTACTTC. Translating it yields CAWALPGGSSYEQYF.

The chain combines TRBV5-1 with TRBJ2-1, with D tentatively TRBD1 or TRBD2 (5 bases each). This CDR3 comprises 17 residues. V was trimmed by 4 bases and J by 4 bases, leaving 21 bases between them. Germline assignment: CDR1 SGHRS and CDR2 YFSETQ. The chain's CDR3 is CASSTGTDLIKYNEQFF. For the CDR3, the DNA is TGCGCCAGCAGCACTGGGACGGACCTAATAAAATACAATGAGCAGTTCTTC. Together with reference TRBV5-1 and TRBJ2-1, the CDR3 gives the full variable domain: KAGVTQTPRYLIKTRGQQVTLSCSPISGHRSVSWYQQTPGQGLQFLFEYFSETQRNKGNFPGRFSGRQFSNSRSEMNVSTLELGDSALYLCASSTGTDLIKYNEQFFGPGTRLTVL.

The sample holds one count of this clone. V gene TRBV5-1 combines with J gene TRBJ1-1, with D hard to call. Germline V gene data show CDR1 as SGHRS and CDR2 as YFSETQ. V dropped 0 bases and J dropped 1 base, with 4 bases sitting between them. This CDR3 is 13 amino acids long. As DNA, the CDR3 is TGCGCCAGCAGCTTGGCCTCGAACACTGAAGCTTTCTTT. Its protein product is CASSLASNTEAFF.

The chain uses TRBV7-8 and TRBJ1-2; 10 bases align to TRBD1. The germline CDR1 and CDR2 sequences are SGHVS and FQNEAQ. J lost 2 bases, V lost 5 bases, and 2 bases had no gene match. The CDR3 length is 14 residues. The CDR3 loop is CASSDRGRNYGYTF. The CDR3 coding sequence is TGTGCCAGCAGCGACAGGGGGCGCAACTATGGCTACACCTTC.

This clone came up a few times. The chain uses TRBV29-1 and TRBJ1-1, with D perhaps TRBD1 (5 bases). Trimming cost V 1 base and J 10 bases, with 13 bases left between them. This CDR3 has 12 residues. CDR1 and CDR2 from the germline V gene are SQVTM and ANQGSEA. CDR3 loop: CSVEVLLGGAFF. The CDR3 DNA reads as TGCAGCGTTGAAGTTCTTCTTGGGGGAGCTTTCTTT.

The rearrangement uses TRBV30 and TRBJ2-7; 10 nucleotides agree with TRBD2. In germline, CDR1 is GTSNPN, CDR2 SVGIG (reference sequence). V shed 2 bases and J 3 bases; nucleotides not matched to a gene: 1. The CDR3 covers 13 residues. The DNA for the CDR3 is TGTGCCTGGAGTCGACTAGCGGGCTACGAGCAGTACTTC. This gives the protein CAWSRLAGYEQYF.

V usage is TRBV30 and J usage is TRBJ1-4, with 8 nucleotides matching TRBD1. The CDR3 has 15 amino acids. Germline loops: CDR1 GTSNPN, CDR2 SVGIG (reference sequence). The junction had 9 bases not matched to a gene; V was cut back by 1 base and J by 8 bases. DNA for the CDR3: TGTGCCTGGAGTGCCGGACAGGGTGGTCACGAAAAACTGTTTTTT. Its translation: CAWSAGQGGHEKLFF.

The CDR3 region has the DNA TGTGCCACCAGCAGGGGGGGGGCCCAGGAGACCCAGTACTTC. As protein: CATSRGGAQETQYF. The chain joins TRBV15 to TRBJ2-5; tentatively, D is TRBD2 (7 bases). The germline V gene encodes CDR1 LNHNV and CDR2 YYDKDF (reference sequence). V lost 3 bases and J lost 5, with 13 bases in between. The CDR3 is 14 residues long.

In this sample, this clone turned up a few times. The CDR3 coding sequence is TGTGCCTGGAGTGTTGGCAGGGGGCTGTATGGCTACACCTTC. This encodes CAWSVGRGLYGYTF. This sequence joins TRBV30 and TRBJ1-2; 8 nucleotides align to TRBD1. From germline, CDR1 is GTSNPN and CDR2 SVGIG (reference sequence). Trimming at V came to 0 bases and at J to 5 bases, leaving 5 bases not matched to a gene. The CDR3 covers 14 residues.

The chain couples TRBV5-1 to TRBJ1-1; D is unclear. This CDR3 region has 15 residues. Trimming left V 0 bases short and J 0 bases short, with 9 bases between. Germline V gene lookup returns CDR1 SGHRS and CDR2 YFSETQ. In DNA form, the CDR3 reads TGCGCCAGCAGCTTGGGTGCAGGTATGAACACTGAAGCTTTCTTT. Protein product: CASSLGAGMNTEAFF.

The chain recombines TRBV2 with TRBJ2-1; D uncertain. Germline V CDR1 and CDR2: SNHLY, FYNNEI. This CDR3 comprises 15 residues. Deletions cut 0 bases from V and 8 bases from J, with 14 bases between. The CDR3 is CASSEARLDADEQFF. As DNA, the CDR3 is TGTGCCAGCAGTGAAGCGCGGCTAGACGCCGATGAGCAGTTCTTC. The whole variable domain, filled in from reference TRBV2 and TRBJ2-1, reads EPEVTQTPSHQVTQMGQEVILRCVPISNHLYFYWYRQILGQKVEFLVSFYNNEISEKSEIFDDQFSVERPDGSNFTLKIRSTKLEDSAMYFCASSEARLDADEQFFGPGTRLTVL.

The chain combines TRBV6-6 with TRBJ2-5; perhaps TRBD1 as D (6 bases). The J call is doubtful: the DNA matches TRBJ2-7 better. Germline values: CDR1 MNHNY, CDR2 SVGAGI (reference sequence). The CDR3 is 14 amino acids. The CDR3 DNA reads TGTGCCAGCAGTTGGGGGCAGGGCCACTACGAGCAGTACTTC. It codes for CASSWGQGHYEQYF.